These 6 T cell receptor beta chains were sequenced from one sample in a study of blood T cell repertoires in COVID-19. The data were produced by immunoSEQ multiplex PCR, yet TCRdb's version contains in-frame clones alone and is incomplete. Of 200,000 to 250,000 clones listed, more than 75% are singletons. Sequenced material: PBMCs or T cells enriched from blood (not recorded which). Receptors originate from a man aged 35-49 years who had recovered from COVID-19.

The chain has TRBV25-1 and TRBJ1-2; D is possibly TRBD1 (5 bases). Germline-derived CDR1 and CDR2 are MGHDK and SYGVNS. CDR3 length equals 13 residues. Between the trimmed V and J ends, which lost 4 bases and 4 bases, there was a span of 10 bases. CDR3 sequence (DNA): TGTGCCAGCAGTGTTCAGGGAACCTATGGCTACACCTTC. Protein product: CASSVQGTYGYTF.

V is TRBV6-4 and J is TRBJ2-3, with 7 nucleotides matching TRBD1. This CDR3 comprises 15 residues. The germline CDR1 and CDR2 sequences are MRHNA and SNTAGT. J lost 2 bases, V lost 3 bases, and 5 bases had no gene match. CDR3: CASSEGGRATDTQYF. DNA of the CDR3: TGTGCCAGCAGTGAAGGGGGCAGAGCCACAGATACGCAGTATTTT.

The V and J genes are TRBV19 and TRBJ1-1; no clear D gene. Trimming cost V 1 base and J 5 bases, with 11 bases left between them. CDR1 is LNHDA and CDR2 is SQIVND in the germline V gene (reference sequence). The CDR3 contains 14 residues. CDR3 sequence reads: CASSIGEGRTEAFF. The CDR3 DNA sequence: TGTGCCAGTAGTATAGGAGAGGGAAGGACTGAAGCTTTCTTT.

V usage is TRBV9 and J usage is TRBJ2-4; 8 positions agree with TRBD1. CDR3 length: 14 amino acids. The V and J ends lost 4 bases and 10 bases, in that order; junction bases with no gene match: 10. The germline V gene encodes CDR1 SGDLS and CDR2 YYNGEE. The CDR3 loop reads CASSSWTGSRIQYF. The CDR3 DNA sequence: TGTGCCAGCAGCTCATGGACAGGGTCAAGAATTCAGTACTTC.

The chain uses TRBV28 and TRBJ1-6; TRBD1 matches at 9 bases. The CDR3 spans 15 residues. From germline, CDR1 is MDHEN and CDR2 SYDVKM. J was trimmed by 8 bases and V by 8 bases; bases with no gene match: 10. As DNA, the CDR3 is TGTGCCAGCCTAACGCTACAGGGGGCATATTCACCCCTCCACTTT. Translated, it gives CASLTLQGAYSPLHF.

For the CDR3, the DNA is TGTGCCAGCAGCCAAGGTGGGGGCGGGAGTTACGAGCAGTACTTC. Its protein is CASSQGGGGSYEQYF. J is TRBJ2-7 and V is TRBV4-2; a weak D match, TRBD2 (7 bases). Germline values: CDR1 LGHNA, CDR2 YNFKEQ. The CDR3 totals 15 residues. Trimming shortened V by 1 base and J by 4 bases, and 14 bases separated the two germline ends.